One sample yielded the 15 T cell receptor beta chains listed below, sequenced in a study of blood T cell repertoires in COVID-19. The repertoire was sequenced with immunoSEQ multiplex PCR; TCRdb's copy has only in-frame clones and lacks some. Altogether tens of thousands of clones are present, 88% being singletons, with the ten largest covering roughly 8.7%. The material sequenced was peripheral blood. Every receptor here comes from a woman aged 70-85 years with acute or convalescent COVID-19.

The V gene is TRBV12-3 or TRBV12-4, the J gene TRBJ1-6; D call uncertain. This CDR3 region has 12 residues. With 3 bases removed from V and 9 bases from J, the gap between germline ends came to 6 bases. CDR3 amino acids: CASSFTGSPLHF. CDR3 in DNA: TGTGCCAGCAGTTTCACCGGTTCACCCCTCCACTTT.

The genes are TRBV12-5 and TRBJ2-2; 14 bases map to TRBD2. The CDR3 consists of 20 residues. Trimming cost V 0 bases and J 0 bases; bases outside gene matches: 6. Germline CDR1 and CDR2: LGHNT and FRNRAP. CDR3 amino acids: CASGLVQSGLAGANTGELFF. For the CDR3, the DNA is TGTGCTAGTGGTTTGGTACAATCGGGACTAGCGGGGGCGAACACCGGGGAGCTGTTTTTT. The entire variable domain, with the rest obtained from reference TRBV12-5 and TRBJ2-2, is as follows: DARVTQTPRHKVTEMGQEVTMRCQPILGHNTVFWYRQTMMQGLELLAYFRNRAPLDDSGMPKDRFSAEMPDATLATLKIQPSEPRDSAVYFCASGLVQSGLAGANTGELFFGEGSRLTVL.

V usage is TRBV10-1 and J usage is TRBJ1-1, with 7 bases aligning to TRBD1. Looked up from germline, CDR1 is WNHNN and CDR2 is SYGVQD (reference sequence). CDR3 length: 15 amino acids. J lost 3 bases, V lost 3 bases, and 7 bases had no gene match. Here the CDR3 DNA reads TGCGCCAGCAGTGATTCGACAGGGAGATACACTGAAGCTTTCTTT. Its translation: CASSDSTGRYTEAFF.

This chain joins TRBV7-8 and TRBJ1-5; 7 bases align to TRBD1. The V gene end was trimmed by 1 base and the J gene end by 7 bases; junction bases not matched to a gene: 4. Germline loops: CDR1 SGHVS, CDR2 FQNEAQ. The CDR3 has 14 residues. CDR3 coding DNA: TGTGCCAGCAGCTTAGACAGGGGTCGCCAGCCCCAGCATTTT. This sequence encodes CASSLDRGRQPQHF. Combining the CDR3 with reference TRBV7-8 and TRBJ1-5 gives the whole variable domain GAGVSQSPRYKVAKRGQDVALRCDPISGHVSLFWYQQALGQGPEFLTYFQNEAQLDKSGLPSDRFFAERPEGSVSTLKIQRTQQEDSAVYLCASSLDRGRQPQHFGDGTRLSIL.

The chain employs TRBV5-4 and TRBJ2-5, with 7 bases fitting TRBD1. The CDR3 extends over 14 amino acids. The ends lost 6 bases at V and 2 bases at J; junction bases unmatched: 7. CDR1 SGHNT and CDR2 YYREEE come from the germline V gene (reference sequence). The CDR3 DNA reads TGTGCCAGCACATACACAGGGGATCAAGAGACCCAGTACTTC. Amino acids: CASTYTGDQETQYF.

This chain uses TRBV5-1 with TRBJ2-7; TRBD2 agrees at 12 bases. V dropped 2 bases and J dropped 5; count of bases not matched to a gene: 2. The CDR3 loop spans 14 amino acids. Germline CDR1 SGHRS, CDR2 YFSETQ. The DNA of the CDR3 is TGCGCCAGCAGCTTTTCTAGCGGGGGGGACGAGCAGTACTTC. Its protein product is CASSFSSGGDEQYF.

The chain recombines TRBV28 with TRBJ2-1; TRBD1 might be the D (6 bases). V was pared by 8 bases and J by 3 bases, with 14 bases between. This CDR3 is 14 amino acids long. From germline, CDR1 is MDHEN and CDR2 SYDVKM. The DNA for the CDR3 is TGTGCCAGCTACAACAGGGATAACTACAATGAGCAGTTCTTC. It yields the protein CASYNRDNYNEQFF.

In DNA form, the CDR3 reads TGTGCCAGCAGCCCCAGGGGTTTGATCAATCAGCCCCAGCATTTT. Translation: CASSPRGLINQPQHF. This sequence joins TRBV27 and TRBJ1-5; D may be TRBD1 (6 bases). The CDR3 length is 15 residues. V shed 6 bases and J shed 3 bases, with 15 bases lying between them. The V gene's germline CDR1 is MNHEY and CDR2 SMNVEV (reference sequence).

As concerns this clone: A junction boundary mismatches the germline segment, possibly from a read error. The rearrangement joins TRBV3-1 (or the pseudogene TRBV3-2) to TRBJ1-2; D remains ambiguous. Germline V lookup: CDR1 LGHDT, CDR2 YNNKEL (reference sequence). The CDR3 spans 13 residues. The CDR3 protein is CVSSQIQHYGYTF. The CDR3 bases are TGTGTCAGCAGCCAGATACAGCACTATGGCTACACCTTC.

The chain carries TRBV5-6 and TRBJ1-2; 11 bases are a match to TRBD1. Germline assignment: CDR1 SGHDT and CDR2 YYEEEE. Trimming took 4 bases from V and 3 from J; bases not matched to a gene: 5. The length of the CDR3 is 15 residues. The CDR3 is CASSPGQGAYYGYTF. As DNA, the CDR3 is TGTGCCAGCAGCCCCGGACAGGGGGCGTACTATGGCTACACCTTC.

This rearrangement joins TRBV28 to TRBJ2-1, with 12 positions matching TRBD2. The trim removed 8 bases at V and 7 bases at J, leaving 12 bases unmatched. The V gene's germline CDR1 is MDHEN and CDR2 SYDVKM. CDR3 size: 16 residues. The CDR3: CASLNTGTSGFNEQFF. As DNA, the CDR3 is TGTGCCAGCCTAAACACCGGGACTAGCGGGTTTAATGAGCAGTTCTTC.

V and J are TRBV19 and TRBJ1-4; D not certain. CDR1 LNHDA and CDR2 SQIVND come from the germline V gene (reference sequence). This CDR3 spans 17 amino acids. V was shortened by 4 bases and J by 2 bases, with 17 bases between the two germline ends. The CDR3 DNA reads TGTGCCAGTAGTACCGGCAGACGGGGATCGACTAATGAAAAACTGTTTTTT. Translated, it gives CASSTGRRGSTNEKLFF. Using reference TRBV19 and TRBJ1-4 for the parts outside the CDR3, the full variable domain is DGGITQSPKYLFRKEGQNVTLSCEQNLNHDAMYWYRQDPGQGLRLIYYSQIVNDFQKGDIAEGYSVSREKKESFPLTVTSAQKNPTAFYLCASSTGRRGSTNEKLFFGSGTQLSVL.

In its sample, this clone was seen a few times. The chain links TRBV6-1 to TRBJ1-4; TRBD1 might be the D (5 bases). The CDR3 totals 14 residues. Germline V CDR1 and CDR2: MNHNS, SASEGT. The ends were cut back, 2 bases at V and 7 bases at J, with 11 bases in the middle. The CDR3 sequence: CASSERGLVEKLFF. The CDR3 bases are TGTGCCAGCAGTGAAAGGGGTCTCGTTGAAAAACTGTTTTTT.

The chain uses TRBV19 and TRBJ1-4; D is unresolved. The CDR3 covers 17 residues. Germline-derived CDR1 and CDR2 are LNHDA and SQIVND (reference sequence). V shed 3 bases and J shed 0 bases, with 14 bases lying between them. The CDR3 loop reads CASSIWAVDATNEKLFF. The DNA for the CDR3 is TGTGCCAGTAGTATTTGGGCCGTGGATGCAACTAATGAAAAACTGTTTTTT. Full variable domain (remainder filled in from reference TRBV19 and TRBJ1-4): DGGITQSPKYLFRKEGQNVTLSCEQNLNHDAMYWYRQDPGQGLRLIYYSQIVNDFQKGDIAEGYSVSREKKESFPLTVTSAQKNPTAFYLCASSIWAVDATNEKLFFGSGTQLSVL.

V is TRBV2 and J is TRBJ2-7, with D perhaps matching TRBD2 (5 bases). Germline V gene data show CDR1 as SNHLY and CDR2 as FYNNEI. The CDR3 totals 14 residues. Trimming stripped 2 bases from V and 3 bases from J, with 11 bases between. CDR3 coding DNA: TGTGCCAGCAGTGAAATCGCGGGTAACTACGAGCAGTACTTC. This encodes CASSEIAGNYEQYF. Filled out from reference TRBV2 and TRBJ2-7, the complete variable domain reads EPEVTQTPSHQVTQMGQEVILRCVPISNHLYFYWYRQILGQKVEFLVSFYNNEISEKSEIFDDQFSVERPDGSNFTLKIRSTKLEDSAMYFCASSEIAGNYEQYFGPGTRLTVT.